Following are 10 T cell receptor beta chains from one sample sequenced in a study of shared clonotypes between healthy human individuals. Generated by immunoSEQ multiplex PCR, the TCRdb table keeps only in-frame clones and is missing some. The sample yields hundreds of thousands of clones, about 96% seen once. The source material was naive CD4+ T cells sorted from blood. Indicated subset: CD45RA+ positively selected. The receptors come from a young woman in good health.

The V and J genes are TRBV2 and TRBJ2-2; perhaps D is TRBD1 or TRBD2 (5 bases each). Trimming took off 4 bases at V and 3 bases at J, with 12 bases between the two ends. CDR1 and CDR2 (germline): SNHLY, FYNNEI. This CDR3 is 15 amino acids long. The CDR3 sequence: CASSGTGRYTGELFF. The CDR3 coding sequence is TGTGCCAGCAGTGGGACGGGACGTTACACCGGGGAGCTGTTTTTT.

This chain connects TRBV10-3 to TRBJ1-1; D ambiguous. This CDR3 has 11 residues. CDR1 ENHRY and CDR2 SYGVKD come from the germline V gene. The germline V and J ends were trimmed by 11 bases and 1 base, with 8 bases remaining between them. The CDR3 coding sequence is TGTGCCGCAAGCCAGAACACTGAAGCTTTCTTT. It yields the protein CAASQNTEAFF.

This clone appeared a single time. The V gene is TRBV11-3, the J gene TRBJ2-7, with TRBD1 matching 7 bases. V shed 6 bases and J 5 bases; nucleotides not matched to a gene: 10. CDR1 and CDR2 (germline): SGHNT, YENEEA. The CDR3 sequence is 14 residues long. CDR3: CASSWDSVNHEQYF. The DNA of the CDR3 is TGTGCCAGCAGTTGGGACAGCGTAAACCACGAGCAGTACTTC.

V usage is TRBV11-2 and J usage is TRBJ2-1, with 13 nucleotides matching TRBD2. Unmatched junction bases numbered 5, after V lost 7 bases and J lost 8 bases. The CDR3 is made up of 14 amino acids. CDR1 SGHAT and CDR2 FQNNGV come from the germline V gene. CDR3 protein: CASTETSGRDEQFF. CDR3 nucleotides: TGTGCCAGCACCGAAACTAGCGGGAGGGATGAGCAGTTCTTC.

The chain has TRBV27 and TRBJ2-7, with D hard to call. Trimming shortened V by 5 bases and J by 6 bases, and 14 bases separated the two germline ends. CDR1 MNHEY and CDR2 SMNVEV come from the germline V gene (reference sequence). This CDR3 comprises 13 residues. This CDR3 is CASSTIPGVEQYF. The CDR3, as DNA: TGTGCCAGCAGTACAATCCCTGGGGTCGAGCAGTACTTC.

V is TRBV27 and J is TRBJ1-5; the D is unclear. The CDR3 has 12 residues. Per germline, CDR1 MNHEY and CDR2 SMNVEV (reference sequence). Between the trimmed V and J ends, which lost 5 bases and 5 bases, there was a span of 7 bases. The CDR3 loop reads CASSRTDQPQHF. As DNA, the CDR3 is TGTGCCAGCAGTCGGACGGATCAGCCCCAGCATTTT.

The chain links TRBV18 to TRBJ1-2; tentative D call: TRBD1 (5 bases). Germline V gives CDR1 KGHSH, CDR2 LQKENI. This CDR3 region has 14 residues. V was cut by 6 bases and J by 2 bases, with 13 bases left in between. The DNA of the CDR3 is TGTGCCAGCTCGGCTGACAGCACGAACTATGGCTACACCTTC. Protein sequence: CASSADSTNYGYTF.

The DNA of the CDR3 is TGCAGCGTTGACGAAAGTGATGGCTACACCTTC. Translated, it gives CSVDESDGYTF. The genes are TRBV29-1 and TRBJ1-2; D is uncertain. CDR3 length: 11 amino acids. Between the trimmed V and J ends, which lost 3 bases and 6 bases, there was a span of 8 bases. Germline CDR1 is SQVTM and CDR2 is ANQGSEA.

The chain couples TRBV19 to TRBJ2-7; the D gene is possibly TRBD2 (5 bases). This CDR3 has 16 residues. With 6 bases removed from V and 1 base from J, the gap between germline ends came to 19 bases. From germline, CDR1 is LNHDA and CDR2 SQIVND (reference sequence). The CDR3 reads CASSIRLRAASYEQYF. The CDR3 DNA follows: TGTGCCAGTAGCATCCGATTGAGGGCGGCTTCCTACGAGCAGTACTTC.

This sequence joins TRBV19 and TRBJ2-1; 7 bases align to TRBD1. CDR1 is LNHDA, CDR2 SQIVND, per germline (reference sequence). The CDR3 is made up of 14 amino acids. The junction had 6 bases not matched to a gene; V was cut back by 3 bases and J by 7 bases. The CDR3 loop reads CASSIDRVGNEQFF. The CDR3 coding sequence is TGTGCCAGTAGTATTGACAGGGTCGGAAATGAGCAGTTCTTC.